This is a list of T cell receptor beta chains from one sample in a study of monozygotic twins with inflammatory bowel disease. TCRdb reprocessed the 5' RACE reads, keeping one entry per CDR3 protein, no DNA. The repertoire table contains fewer than 450,000 distinct CDR3 sequences. The sample was blood. The receptors were sampled from a human donor with ulcerative colitis or Crohn's disease, or a healthy co-twin of an affected twin (not recorded which). The CDR3 runs from the conserved cysteine through the conserved F or W. Each record gives: J gene, V gene, CDR3 protein.

J: TRBJ1-2; V: TRBV30; CDR3: CAWSAPGTVVGYTF
J: TRBJ2-7; V: TRBV20-1; CDR3: CSARGVGQFPWEQYF
J: TRBJ2-3; V: TRBV4-3; CDR3: CASSQDRERGGVGGDTQYF
J: TRBJ2-1; V: TRBV6-2/TRBV6-3; CDR3: CASTPWGSYNEQFF
J: TRBJ1-3; V: TRBV11-2; CDR3: CASSPRRGPYVTGNTIYF
J: TRBJ1-6; V: TRBV6-2/TRBV6-3; CDR3: CASSYRPGGGSPLHF
J: TRBJ1-4; V: TRBV4-3; CDR3: CASSQDPAFNEKLFF
J: TRBJ2-7; V: TRBV7-3; CDR3: CASSSDSGGEQYF
J: TRBJ2-2; V: TRBV6-5; CDR3: CASSYSMSGGAFGELFF
J: TRBJ2-1; V: TRBV5-1; CDR3: CASSEDSSSYNEQFF
J: TRBJ2-5; V: TRBV6-5; CDR3: CASSSDRGGETQYF
J: TRBJ1-1; V: TRBV6-2/TRBV6-3; CDR3: CASRYSLGGGTEAFF
J: TRBJ2-5; V: TRBV20-1; CDR3: CSAPGTSGGRETQYF
J: TRBJ2-5; V: TRBV12-3/TRBV12-4; CDR3: CASSRHPGTSGGPQETQYF
J: TRBJ2-1; V: TRBV3-1; CDR3: CASSQVVQANEQFF
J: TRBJ1-6; V: TRBV6-2/TRBV6-3; CDR3: CASSPRDRDNSPLHF
J: TRBJ2-3; V: TRBV7-2; CDR3: CASSLEGTSTDTQYF
J: TRBJ2-2; V: TRBV6-4; CDR3: CASNQGVGTGELFF
J: TRBJ2-5; V: TRBV5-1; CDR3: CASSLGYGQETQYF
J: TRBJ1-4; V: TRBV27; CDR3: CASRSRTGIGEKLFF
J: TRBJ1-6; V: TRBV5-1; CDR3: CASSFDRGNSPLHF
J: TRBJ1-2; V: TRBV18; CDR3: CASSPQGAHGYTF
J: TRBJ1-2; V: TRBV4-3; CDR3: CASSRGTLYGYTF
J: TRBJ2-7; V: TRBV3-1; CDR3: CASSQEAGGDEQYF